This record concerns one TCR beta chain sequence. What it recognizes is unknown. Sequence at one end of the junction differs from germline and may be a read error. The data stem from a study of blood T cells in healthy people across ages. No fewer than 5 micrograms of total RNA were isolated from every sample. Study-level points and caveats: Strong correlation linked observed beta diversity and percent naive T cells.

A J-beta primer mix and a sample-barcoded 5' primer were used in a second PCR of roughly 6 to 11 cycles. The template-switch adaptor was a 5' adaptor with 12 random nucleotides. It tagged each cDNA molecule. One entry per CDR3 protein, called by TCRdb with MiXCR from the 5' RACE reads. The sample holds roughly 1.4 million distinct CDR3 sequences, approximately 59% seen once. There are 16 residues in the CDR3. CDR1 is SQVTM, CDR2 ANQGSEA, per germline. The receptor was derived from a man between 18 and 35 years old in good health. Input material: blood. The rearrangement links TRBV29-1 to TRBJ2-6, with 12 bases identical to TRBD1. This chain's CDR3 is CSVGDRGLSRANVLTF. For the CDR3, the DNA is TGCAGCGTTGGGGACAGGGGGCTCTCTAGGGCCAACGTCCTGACTTTC.